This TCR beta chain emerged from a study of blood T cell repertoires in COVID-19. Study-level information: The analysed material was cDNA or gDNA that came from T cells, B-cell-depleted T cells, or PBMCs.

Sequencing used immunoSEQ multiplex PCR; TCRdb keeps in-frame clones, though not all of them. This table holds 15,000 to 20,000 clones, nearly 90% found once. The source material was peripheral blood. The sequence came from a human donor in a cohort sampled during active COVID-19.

For the CDR3, the DNA is TGTGCCTGGAGGAGAGACAGGGGCGCGCGTTCAGTTGGAAACACCATATATTTT. Translation: CAWRRDRGARSVGNTIYF. The V and J genes are TRBV30 and TRBJ1-3; TRBD1 matches 8 bases. The J segment lost 3 bases and the V segment lost 3 bases, leaving 16 bases of the junction unmatched. This CDR3 is built from 18 residues. Germline assignment: CDR1 GTSNPN and CDR2 SVGIG (reference sequence). The variable domain in full, with the rest retrieved from reference TRBV30 and TRBJ1-3, is SQTIHQWPATLVQPVGSPLSLECTVEGTSNPNLYWYRQAAGRGLQLLFYSVGIGQISSEVPQNLSASRPQDRQFILSSKKLLLSDSGFYLCAWRRDRGARSVGNTIYFGEGSWLTVV.